This TCR beta chain was sequenced for a study of blood T cell repertoires in COVID-19. Clones were read by immunoSEQ multiplex PCR, and TCRdb kept only the in-frame ones, dropping some. This table holds 50,000 to 70,000 clones, approximately 91% found once. Germline loops: CDR1 MNHEY, CDR2 SMNVEV (reference sequence). The length of the CDR3 is 14 residues. V gave up 7 bases and J gave up 7 bases; unmatched junction bases: 10. The rearrangement joins TRBV27 to TRBJ2-7, with TRBD2 matching over 10 bases. Sequenced input: peripheral blood. The clonotype was recovered from a man aged 55 to 70 with acute or convalescent COVID-19. In DNA form, the CDR3 reads TGTGCCAGCACACCTAGCGGGAGAACGAAAGAGCAGTACTTC. Its protein is CASTPSGRTKEQYF.